This entry lists 11 T cell receptor beta chains sequenced from one sample in a study of T cell responses to AZD1222 COVID-19 vaccine (dated by TCRdb to about 2021). Sample time point, as interpreted from the label and publication: baseline before first vaccination. The treatment or condition label here, explained by the study, means: meningococcal conjugate vaccine given as trial control. Libraries were constructed by the immunoSEQ multiplex PCR assay. TCRdb retrieved this table from immuneACCESS and kept in-frame rearrangements only. Not all clones are present; in checked studies, unresolved V genes account for under half, and no reason is known for the remainder. The sample records approximately 200,000 clones, over 70% of which are singletons. Around 2.9% of the sample is taken by the ten largest. This sample comprised peripheral blood, obtained on day 0 of MenACWY control vaccination. These receptor sequences come from an adult in good health.

This chain uses TRBV7-6 with TRBJ2-1; TRBD2 is a possible D gene (5 bases). CDR1 and CDR2 from the germline V gene are SGHVS and FNYEAQ. Trimming took 5 bases from V and 5 from J, leaving 25 bases between them. The CDR3 has 18 residues. The CDR3 DNA sequence: TGTGCCAGCAGCCGTCACCCCTCTAGCCTGGAGCTGGACAATGAGCAGTTCTTC. Translating gives CASSRHPSSLELDNEQFF.

In this sample, this clone turned up once. The chain has TRBV28 and TRBJ1-1; 8 bases fit TRBD1. CDR1 is MDHEN, CDR2 SYDVKM, per germline. V was clipped by 7 bases and J by 4 bases; unmatched bases: 17. CDR3 length: 17 residues. The CDR3 spells CASNNPGGAGPGTEAFF. Here the CDR3 DNA reads TGTGCCAGCAATAATCCAGGGGGCGCGGGTCCGGGCACTGAAGCTTTCTTT.

In this sample, this clone turned up a few times. The rearrangement links TRBV6-5 to TRBJ2-3; 11 bases are a match to TRBD2. The CDR3 consists of 16 residues. Germline V gives CDR1 MNHEY, CDR2 SVGAGI. The trim removed 4 bases at V and 0 bases at J, leaving 3 bases unmatched. The CDR3 region is CASSSASGGSTDTQYF. DNA for the CDR3: TGTGCCAGCAGTTCGGCTAGCGGGGGGAGCACAGATACGCAGTATTTT.

The rearrangement uses TRBV6-5 and TRBJ2-1, with 7 bases fitting TRBD1. Trimming removed 6 bases from V and 5 bases from J; junction bases left unmatched: 10. CDR1 MNHEY and CDR2 SVGAGI come from the germline V gene. The CDR3 is 15 residues long. CDR3 sequence reads: CASSSPSTGNNEQFF. The CDR3 DNA sequence: TGTGCCAGCAGCAGTCCCTCGACAGGGAACAATGAGCAGTTCTTC.

The table lists this clone with a count of one. V usage is TRBV19 and J usage is TRBJ1-4; D call uncertain. The CDR3 length is 16 residues. Germline CDR1 and CDR2: LNHDA and SQIVND (reference sequence). V was pared by 1 base and J by 0 bases, with 9 bases between. The DNA of the CDR3 is TGTGCCAGTAGTATAGGAGCGAGGACAACTAATGAAAAACTGTTTTTT. It specifies CASSIGARTTNEKLFF.

The rearrangement joins TRBV19 to TRBJ2-2; D is perhaps TRBD1 (5 bases). Per germline, CDR1 LNHDA and CDR2 SQIVND (reference sequence). Trimming shortened V by 5 bases and J by 0 bases, and 13 bases separated the two germline ends. The CDR3 runs 16 residues. This chain's CDR3 is CASSSLRQTNTGELFF. The CDR3 coding sequence is TGTGCCAGTAGTTCACTACGACAGACGAACACCGGGGAGCTGTTTTTT.

V usage is TRBV28 and J usage is TRBJ2-7, with 9 bases fitting TRBD1. Germline V gene lookup returns CDR1 MDHEN and CDR2 SYDVKM. Losses at the gene ends were 3 bases for V and 4 bases for J; bases not matched to a gene: 7. There are 15 residues in the CDR3. The CDR3 spells CASSLSGTGLYEQYF. CDR3 coding DNA: TGTGCCAGCAGTTTGTCCGGGACAGGGCTATACGAGCAGTACTTC. The full variable domain, in which reference TRBV28 and TRBJ2-7 provide the parts outside the CDR3, is DVKVTQSSRYLVKRTGEKVFLECVQDMDHENMFWYRQDPGLGLRLIYFSYDVKMKEKGDIPEGYSVSREKKERFSLILESASTNQTSMYLCASSLSGTGLYEQYFGPGTRLTVT.

The chain carries TRBV7-2 and TRBJ2-1; perhaps D is TRBD1 or TRBD2 (5 bases each). Germline CDR1 is SGHTA and CDR2 is FQGNSA. This CDR3 is 15 amino acids long. Trimming cost V 5 bases and J 7 bases, with 18 bases left between them. The CDR3 reads CASSAQGERANEQFF. In DNA form, the CDR3 reads TGTGCCAGCAGCGCCCAGGGAGAACGAGCTAATGAGCAGTTCTTC.

The chain employs TRBV4-2 and TRBJ1-1; D might be TRBD1 (5 bases). The ends were cut back, 0 bases at V and 1 base at J, with 15 bases in the middle. Germline loops: CDR1 LGHNA, CDR2 YNFKEQ. This CDR3 comprises 17 residues. The CDR3 protein is CASSQDLRGGRNTEAFF. The CDR3 bases are TGTGCCAGCAGCCAAGATCTGCGGGGGGGAAGGAACACTGAAGCTTTCTTT.

The V gene is TRBV4-2, the J gene TRBJ1-1; D possibly corresponds to TRBD1 (6 bases). The CDR3 covers 17 residues. The ends were cut back, 0 bases at V and 4 bases at J, with 18 bases in the middle. CDR1 and CDR2 from the germline V gene are LGHNA and YNFKEQ. CDR3 sequence reads: CASSQESRAGVATEAFF. DNA for the CDR3: TGTGCCAGCAGCCAAGAGAGTAGGGCAGGGGTGGCCACTGAAGCTTTCTTT.

This sequence joins TRBV2 and TRBJ2-7; no definite D call. CDR1 is SNHLY and CDR2 is FYNNEI in the germline V gene. The length of the CDR3 is 15 residues. Trimming cost V 0 bases and J 0 bases, with 9 bases left between them. The CDR3 bases are TGTGCCAGCAGTGAAGCCACGGCGGCCTCCTACGAGCAGTACTTC. Residues: CASSEATAASYEQYF.